This T cell receptor (beta chain) was captured by sequencing in a study of radiation and T cells in renal cell carcinoma. Time point described: blood 2 weeks post-SBRT. As to treatment: 15 Gy SBRT to primary tumor, nephrectomy 4 weeks later. Blood was sampled at baseline, 2 weeks and 4 weeks after SBRT. Profiled with immunoSEQ multiplex PCR; TCRdb holds only in-frame clones, not every one. In the table there are about 150,000 clones, approximately 88% of which are singletons. Germline assignment: CDR1 SGHTA and CDR2 FQGNSA. CDR3 length: 15 amino acids. The V end was cut by 2 bases, the J end by 2 bases, with 9 bases between.

The sample in question was blood, obtained from a patient whose treatment included radiotherapy and nephrectomy. This receptor was identified in a woman between 45 and 60 years old with renal cell carcinoma. The chain carries TRBV7-2 and TRBJ1-4, with D possibly TRBD1 on 5 matching bases. The CDR3 protein is CASSLMGRTNEKLFF. The CDR3 nucleotides are TGTGCCAGCAGCTTAATGGGACGGACTAATGAAAAACTGTTTTTT.